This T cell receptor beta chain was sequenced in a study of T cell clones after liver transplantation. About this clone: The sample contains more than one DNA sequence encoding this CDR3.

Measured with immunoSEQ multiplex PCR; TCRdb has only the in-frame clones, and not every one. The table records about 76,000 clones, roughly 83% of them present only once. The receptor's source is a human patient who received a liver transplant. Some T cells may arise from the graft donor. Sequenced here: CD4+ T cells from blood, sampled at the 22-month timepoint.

Here the CDR3 reads CASGLQNTGELFF. CDR3 coding DNA: TGTGCTAGTGGTTTGCAGAACACCGGGGAGCTGTTTTTT. The V and J genes are TRBV12-5 and TRBJ2-2; no clear D gene. Trimming stripped 2 bases from V and 1 base from J, with 2 bases between. Germline assignment: CDR1 LGHNT and CDR2 FRNRAP. The CDR3 totals 13 residues.